This T cell receptor (beta chain) is drawn from a study of OX40 agonist ivuxolimab in advanced cancers. Study context: The dose-escalation cohort was around 83% male, with a mean age of around 60 years, ranging about 20 to 85. Findings and limits, study-wide: The antigen specificity of the peripheral T cells (those that were expanded) was not determined. Both blood CD4+ and CD8+ T cells showed clonal growth by week 6 at 0.1 to 3.0 mg/kg.

Blood sampling took place at baseline, cycle 4 day 1, and cycle 7 day 1. Some clones are missing from TCRdb's copy, which holds only in-frame ones; the method was immunoSEQ multiplex PCR. Here the sample spans about 76,000 clones, about 88% being singletons. This CDR3 comprises 13 residues. V shed 7 bases and J shed 2 bases, with 12 bases lying between them. Germline V gene data show CDR1 as MNHNS and CDR2 as SASEGT. Comments on this clone: No antigen is known for it.

The chain couples TRBV6-1 to TRBJ2-7; the D is unclear. The sequences come from CD4+ or CD8+ T cells sorted from blood, collected in a trial of the OX40 agonist ivuxolimab. The sequence was obtained from an adult with an advanced solid tumor such as melanoma, head and neck, liver or kidney cancer. The CDR3 spells CASTTYRAYEQYF. CDR3 in DNA: TGTGCCAGCACTACCTACCGGGCCTACGAGCAGTACTTC.